One sample yielded the 16 T cell receptor beta chains listed below, sequenced in a study of blood T cells in healthy people across ages. Then a second PCR, running roughly 7 to 12 cycles, was carried out with a sample-barcoded 5' primer and a J-beta primer mix. Via MiXCR, TCRdb re-called the 5' RACE reads, giving one row per CDR3 protein. The table records hundreds of thousands of distinct CDR3 sequences, less than 25% of them present only once. These sequences were also reported in another study, on T cells of mothers and their children.

Input material: blood. These receptors all come from a boy between 10 and 17 years old in good health.

As regards this clonotype: Because it lacks the conserved phenylalanine or tryptophan at the end, this CDR3 is likely a read error. The V and J genes are TRBV6-6 and TRBJ2-1; perhaps TRBD2 as D (5 bases). There are 14 residues in the CDR3. CDR1 is MNHNY, CDR2 SVGAGI, per germline (reference sequence). The CDR3: CASGRGGDYNEQFS. The CDR3 DNA reads as TGCGCCTCCGGTCGGGGTGGGGATTACAATGAGCAGTTCTCC.

The chain is built from TRBV6-2 or TRBV6-3 and TRBJ2-5; no clear D gene. The V end was cut by 6 bases, the J end by 9 bases, with 14 bases between. Germline V gives CDR1 MNHEY, CDR2 SVGEGT. This CDR3 region has 12 residues. CDR3 protein: CASRESGEAQYF. CDR3 nucleotides: TGTGCCAGCAGGGAGTCCGGCGAGGCCCAGTACTTC.

This clonotype showed up just a few times. The chain couples TRBV29-1 to TRBJ2-7, with a possible D match to TRBD1 (6 bases). The CDR3 is 15 amino acids. The V and J ends lost 2 bases and 1 base respectively, with 15 bases between them. CDR1 and CDR2 (germline): SQVTM, ANQGSEA. This chain's CDR3 is CSVELGATQSYEQYF. The CDR3 DNA follows: TGCAGCGTTGAATTGGGGGCCACACAATCCTACGAGCAGTACTTC.

This clonotype turned up a few times. V gene TRBV10-3 combines with J gene TRBJ2-7; a weak D match, TRBD2 (5 bases). The CDR3 has 15 amino acids. Germline loops: CDR1 ENHRY, CDR2 SYGVKD. V gave up 6 bases and J gave up 2 bases, with 17 bases separating them. CDR3 nucleotides: TGTGCCATCAGGGAGGCCTACGACGGAGCCTACGAGCAGTACTTC. This codes for CAIREAYDGAYEQYF.

The chain combines TRBV7-2 with TRBJ2-5; D is unresolved. Germline CDR1 and CDR2: SGHTA and FQGNSA. V lost 5 bases and J lost 4, with 8 bases in between. This CDR3 is built from 12 residues. The DNA for the CDR3 is TGTGCCAGCAGCCGATTCGGAGAGACCCAGTACTTC. As protein: CASSRFGETQYF.

The chain carries TRBV28 and TRBJ2-5; 9 bases align to TRBD2. The length of the CDR3 is 17 residues. Per the germline V gene, CDR1 is MDHEN and CDR2 is SYDVKM. V shed 7 bases, J shed 2 bases, and the junction held 14 bases outside the gene matches. This CDR3 is CASTRTSVPRAQETQYF. CDR3 in DNA: TGTGCCAGCACTCGGACTAGCGTCCCCAGGGCACAAGAGACCCAGTACTTC.

Many counts were recorded for this clonotype. The rearrangement joins TRBV4-1 to TRBJ1-3; maybe TRBD1 (6 bases). Germline V gene data show CDR1 as MGHRA and CDR2 as YSYEKL. The CDR3 runs to 17 residues. V lost 0 bases to trimming and J lost 0 bases, with 12 bases between them. For the CDR3, the DNA is TGCGCCAGCAGCCAAGACACAGGGACCTTCTCTGGAAACACCATATATTTT. This translates into CASSQDTGTFSGNTIYF.

The chain uses TRBV7-9 and TRBJ1-6; D is unclear. CDR3 size: 14 residues. Germline V CDR1 and CDR2: SEHNR, FQNEAQ (reference sequence). V was clipped by 5 bases and J by 4 bases, with 9 bases between them. The CDR3 loop reads CASSLDGYNSPLHF. CDR3 coding DNA: TGTGCCAGCAGCCTAGACGGGTATAATTCACCCCTCCACTTT.

The chain joins TRBV3-1 to TRBJ2-2, with 9 bases aligning to TRBD1. The germline gives CDR1 LGHDT, CDR2 YNNKEL (reference sequence). The CDR3 is 14 residues long. Losses at the gene ends were 4 bases for V and 7 bases for J; bases not matched to a gene: 4. CDR3 protein: CASSRRQGDGELFF. CDR3 sequence (DNA): TGTGCCAGCAGCCGCAGACAGGGGGACGGGGAGCTGTTTTTT.

This clonotype appeared a few times. This chain uses TRBV20-1 with TRBJ2-1; the D is unclear. Trimming stripped 2 bases from V and 4 bases from J, with 18 bases between. CDR1 is DFQATT, CDR2 SNEGSKA, per germline (reference sequence). The CDR3 length is 16 residues. The DNA of the CDR3 is TGCAGTGCTAGATCGCCGGGTTCCACCCCGTACAATGAGCAGTTCTTC. Its translation: CSARSPGSTPYNEQFF.

The CDR3 loop reads CASTLPTSGSETQYF. The CDR3 nucleotides read TGTGCCAGCACCCTTCCGACTAGCGGGTCCGAGACCCAGTACTTC. The chain recombines TRBV28 with TRBJ2-5, with 10 bases identical to TRBD2. Unmatched junction bases numbered 10, after V lost 7 bases and J lost 5 bases. The CDR3 is 15 amino acids. Per the germline V gene, CDR1 is MDHEN and CDR2 is SYDVKM.

With regard to this clonotype: The junction differs from germline at one of its ends, possibly a read error. This rearrangement joins TRBV4-1 to TRBJ1-1; TRBD1 aligns across 7 bases. Per the germline V gene, CDR1 is MGHRA and CDR2 is YSYEKL. CDR3 size: 13 residues. CDR3 amino acids: CASSEEGATEAFF. CDR3 in DNA: TGCGCCAGCAGCGAAGAGGGGGCTACTGAAGCTTTCTTT.

In the case of this clonotype: A read error is possible here, since a much larger clone lies one base away. The chain employs TRBV4-1 and TRBJ2-7, with 11 bases fitting TRBD1. CDR3 length equals 14 residues. Germline V lookup: CDR1 MGHRA, CDR2 YSYEKL. The DNA of the CDR3 is TGCGCCGGCAGCCCGGGACAGGGGGTCTACGAGCAGTACTTC. Its translation: CAGSPGQGVYEQYF.

This clonotype showed up just a few times. The CDR3 DNA reads as TGCAGTGCTAGAGATGAAGGGACAGGGTTGTACGAGCAGTACTTC. This sequence encodes CSARDEGTGLYEQYF. This rearrangement joins TRBV20-1 to TRBJ2-7; 9 nucleotides align to TRBD1. The CDR3 runs 15 residues. CDR1 and CDR2 from the germline V gene are DFQATT and SNEGSKA (reference sequence). The junction had 7 bases not matched to a gene; V was cut back by 0 bases and J by 4 bases.

There are a few counts of this clonotype. This sequence joins TRBV4-2 and TRBJ1-6; D not certain. The CDR3 is made up of 15 amino acids. Trimming removed 0 bases at V and 8 bases at J, with 11 bases between. Germline V gene data show CDR1 as LGHNA and CDR2 as YNFKEQ. CDR3 region: CASSQDERVDSPLHF. In nucleotides, the CDR3 is TGTGCCAGCAGCCAAGATGAGAGGGTAGATTCACCCCTCCACTTT.

The chain recombines TRBV9 with TRBJ2-2; 9 bases are a match to TRBD2. J gave up 3 bases and V 4 bases, and 10 bases lay outside the gene matches. Germline V gene sequence: CDR1 SGDLS, CDR2 YYNGEE. The CDR3 sequence is 17 residues long. CDR3 amino acids: CASSSRSGSIDTGELFF. For the CDR3, the DNA is TGTGCCAGCAGCTCCCGTAGCGGGAGTATCGACACCGGGGAGCTGTTTTTT.